This TCR beta chain originates from a study of PD-L1 blockade in urothelial cancer. The V gene lost 3 bases and the J gene lost 6 bases, with 23 bases spanning the gap. The CDR3 sequence is 17 residues long. Germline-derived CDR1 and CDR2 are KGHSH and LQKENI. Using immunoSEQ multiplex PCR, the repertoire was profiled, and TCRdb retains in-frame clones only, with some absent. The top ten clones hold around 10% of a sample with about 48,000 clones, roughly 80% of them seen once. The time point here: peripheral blood 6 weeks after treatment start. For each patient, 1 to 8 samples were obtained, pretreatment and on-treatment.

The sequence came from a man between 65 and 79 years old with urothelial cancer. The V gene is TRBV18, the J gene TRBJ1-1; D is possibly TRBD1 (5 bases). The input for sequencing was PBMCs, taken around atezolizumab (anti-PD-L1) treatment. The CDR3 DNA follows: TGTGCCAGCTCACCCTCCTCCCCAAGTCAGGGTAGGCCTGAAGCTTTCTTT. Protein product: CASSPSSPSQGRPEAFF.